This T cell receptor (beta chain) was found in a study of monozygotic twins with inflammatory bowel disease. Whole-study findings and limits: With inverse Simpson as the measure, TCRbeta diversity was lower in IBD patients than in healthy co-twins.

The CDR3 extends over 13 amino acids. Germline loops: CDR1 SGHTA, CDR2 FQGNSA. Each sample's cDNA came from eight separate reactions. Following a re-call of the 5' RACE reads, TCRdb has one entry per CDR3 protein and lacks DNA. This listing includes approximately 400,000 distinct CDR3 sequences. Note on this clonotype: Its antigen is not identified.

This chain joins TRBV7-2 and TRBJ2-1; TCRdb selects TRBD1, and the lack of DNA leaves this call unchecked. Specimen: blood. The TCR was taken from a human donor with ulcerative colitis or Crohn's disease, or a healthy co-twin of an affected twin (not recorded which). CDR3 residues: CASSLARGGEQFF.